These T cell receptor beta chains were read from a single sample in a study of T cell responses to AZD1222 COVID-19 vaccine. The protocol was immunoSEQ multiplex PCR, while the TCRdb copy is restricted to in-frame clones and leaves out a portion. The data show under 200,000 clones, approximately 90% seen once. Sample: peripheral blood, taken on day 0 of MenACWY control vaccination. The receptor source for this set is an adult in good health. Both conserved end residues are part of each CDR3. The order of the fields is CDR3 DNA, CDR3 protein, D gene, clone size, J gene, V gene. D genes are given only for firm matches. Clone sizes are given selectively: once, few, many, or a class where the clone is expanded.

TGTGCCAGCTCACCAACGGGACTAGACACCGGGGAGCTGTTTTTT | CASSPTGLDTGELFF | TRBD2 | - | TRBJ2-2 | TRBV18
TGTGCCAGCAGCCAACTAGACGGCGAGCAGTTCTTC | CASSQLDGEQFF | - | once | TRBJ2-1 | TRBV3-1/TRBV3-2
TGTGCCAGCATAGGAGGAAACACCATATATTTT | CASIGGNTIYF | - | - | TRBJ1-3 | TRBV27
TGTGCCAGTAGTTGGTACAGAGGCCCCTACAATGAGCAGTTCTTC | CASSWYRGPYNEQFF | - | - | TRBJ2-1 | TRBV19
TGTGCCAGCAGGTCGCTACTAGCGGGAGTCGACGAGCAGTACTTC | CASRSLLAGVDEQYF | TRBD2 | - | TRBJ2-7 | TRBV6-5
TGTGCCAGCAGCGTTTCTAGCGGCCTCACCTCTTACAATGAGCAGTTCTTC | CASSVSSGLTSYNEQFF | TRBD2 | - | TRBJ2-1 | TRBV5-6
TGTGCCAGCAGCTTCCCCGGGATGAACACCGGGGAGCTGTTTTTT | CASSFPGMNTGELFF | - | - | TRBJ2-2 | TRBV3-1/TRBV3-2
TGTGCCATTTCTTCGACTAGCGGGTCCCTTAGCTCCTACGAGCAGTACTTC | CAISSTSGSLSSYEQYF | TRBD2 | - | TRBJ2-7 | TRBV19
TGCAGCGTTGGGTACAATGAGCAGTTCTTC | CSVGYNEQFF | - | - | TRBJ2-1 | TRBV29-1
TGCAGCGTTGGATTGAGCGGTGGCTACACCTTC | CSVGLSGGYTF | - | - | TRBJ1-2 | TRBV29-1
TGTGCCAGCAGCCAGGGAACAGGGGGCGTCAATCAGCCCCAGCATTTT | CASSQGTGGVNQPQHF | TRBD1 | - | TRBJ1-5 | TRBV3-1/TRBV3-2
TGTGCCAGTAGTTTCAGGGGTCAGCCCCAGCATTTT | CASSFRGQPQHF | - | once | TRBJ1-5 | TRBV19
TGTGCCAGCAGCCAAGGGCTCCGGGACTTTTTAAATGAGCAGTTCTTC | CASSQGLRDFLNEQFF | - | - | TRBJ2-1 | TRBV3-1/TRBV3-2
TGTGCCAGCAGCCCCCGGACAGGGGACGTCTATGGCTACACCTTC | CASSPRTGDVYGYTF | TRBD1 | - | TRBJ1-2 | TRBV7-3
TGTGCCAGCAGCTCCCAGGAGGGGGAAAAACTGTTTTTT | CASSSQEGEKLFF | - | - | TRBJ1-4 | TRBV11-3